The 14 T cell receptor beta chains given below trace back to one sample, sequenced in a study of cytomegalovirus exposure and HLA in healthy donors. The study ran its PCR with 60 Vbeta and 13 Jbeta primers. The repertoire was sequenced with immunoSEQ multiplex PCR; TCRdb's copy has only in-frame clones and lacks some. The sample has about 180,000 clones, roughly four fifths seen once; the top ten hold about 2.2%. Sequenced input: PBMCs. The receptors here all came from a woman in her 30s in good health and CMV-seronegative.

V usage is TRBV19 and J usage is TRBJ2-7; 9 bases match TRBD2. The ends lost 10 bases at V and 2 bases at J; junction bases unmatched: 9. The CDR3 covers 14 residues. Looked up from germline, CDR1 is LNHDA and CDR2 is SQIVND (reference sequence). CDR3 bases: TGTGCCACTCATAGCGGGGGCCAACCCTACGAGCAGTACTTC. This codes for CATHSGGQPYEQYF.

Comment on this clone: One end of the junction is discordant with germline, which a read error may explain. The V and J genes are TRBV5-6 and TRBJ2-4; TRBD2 is a possible D gene (6 bases). This CDR3 has 18 residues. Germline V CDR1 and CDR2: SGHDT, YYEEEE. CDR3 nucleotide sequence: TGTGCCAGCAGCCCCCTCCTAGACATCCACTTCGCGGGAAACAGTCAGTACTTC. Translating it yields CASSPLLDIHFAGNSQYF.

The chain joins TRBV6-1 to TRBJ2-1, with TRBD2 matching over 7 bases. Germline V gives CDR1 MNHNS, CDR2 SASEGT. Trimming removed 6 bases from V and 7 bases from J; junction bases left unmatched: 9. The CDR3 sequence is 14 residues long. CDR3 nucleotide sequence: TGTGCCAGCAGGGACGGGGGGAGTTTAAATGAGCAGTTCTTC. This encodes CASRDGGSLNEQFF.

Only one count was recorded for this clone. The rearrangement links TRBV5-1 to TRBJ2-1, with 11 bases identical to TRBD2. The CDR3 totals 17 residues. The germline CDR1 and CDR2 sequences are SGHRS and YFSETQ. V lost 6 bases to trimming and J lost 0 bases; unmatched junction nucleotides: 8. The chain's CDR3 is CASNPGLAASSYNEQFF. As DNA, the CDR3 is TGCGCCAGCAACCCGGGACTAGCGGCGAGCTCCTACAATGAGCAGTTCTTC.

The genes are TRBV27 and TRBJ2-7; 10 bases agree with TRBD1. The CDR3 contains 14 residues. V dropped 2 bases and J dropped 3; count of bases not matched to a gene: 1. Germline V gives CDR1 MNHEY, CDR2 SMNVEV (reference sequence). The CDR3 is CASSLGTGVYEQYF. CDR3 DNA: TGTGCCAGCAGTTTAGGGACAGGGGTCTACGAGCAGTACTTC.

The chain carries TRBV28 and TRBJ2-4, with D possibly being TRBD2 (6 bases). Germline loops: CDR1 MDHEN, CDR2 SYDVKM. Trimming took 8 bases from V and 6 from J, leaving 20 bases between them. The CDR3 sequence is 15 residues long. The CDR3 DNA sequence: TGTGCCAGCCGATCGTGGGAGGTCGAATCAAACATTCAGTACTTC. Translated, it gives CASRSWEVESNIQYF.

CDR3 sequence (DNA): TGTGCCAGCAGTGTGACCGGGACTAGCGGGGGGGCCCGCAATGAGCAGTTCTTC. This encodes CASSVTGTSGGARNEQFF. The gene calls are TRBV6-1 and TRBJ2-1; TRBD2 matches at 16 bases. CDR1 is MNHNS and CDR2 is SASEGT in the germline V gene. The V gene end was trimmed by 4 bases and the J gene end by 6 bases; junction bases not matched to a gene: 9. The CDR3 extends over 18 amino acids.

The rearrangement uses TRBV7-6 and TRBJ1-5; weak D call: TRBD1 (5 bases). Germline lookup yields CDR1 SGHVS and CDR2 FNYEAQ. V was clipped by 4 bases and J by 5 bases, with 18 bases between them. This CDR3 has 16 residues. CDR3 in DNA: TGTGCCAGCAGCTCGCAAATTCTAGGGGTTGATCAGCCCCAGCATTTT. Its protein is CASSSQILGVDQPQHF.

This clone has just one count. V and J are TRBV6-1 and TRBJ1-1, with D unresolved. Trimming left V 6 bases short and J 2 bases short, with 10 bases between. Germline V lookup: CDR1 MNHNS, CDR2 SASEGT. This CDR3 has 13 residues. Written as DNA, the CDR3 is TGTGCCAGCAGACAGAACCTAAACACTGAAGCTTTCTTT. Translation: CASRQNLNTEAFF.

The CDR3 DNA reads as TGTGCCAGCAGACAAGCGGGAGAAGAGACCCAGTACTTC. Translated, it gives CASRQAGEETQYF. The V gene is TRBV11-3, the J gene TRBJ2-5; 8 bases line up with TRBD2. Germline V gene sequence: CDR1 SGHNT, CDR2 YENEEA. The trim removed 6 bases at V and 3 bases at J, leaving 3 bases unmatched. The CDR3 has 13 residues.

The chain carries TRBV7-6 and TRBJ2-5; the match to TRBD1 covers 8 bases. In germline, CDR1 is SGHVS, CDR2 FNYEAQ. Germline trimming cut 6 bases from V and 4 bases from J; bases unmatched to any gene: 4. CDR3 length: 13 residues. The CDR3 coding sequence is TGTGCCAGCAGACTTGGACAGGGAGAGACCCAGTACTTC. It yields the protein CASRLGQGETQYF.

V usage is TRBV7-9 and J usage is TRBJ1-5; D is uncertain. With 1 base removed from V and 5 bases from J, the gap between germline ends came to 9 bases. CDR3 size: 14 residues. In germline, CDR1 is SEHNR, CDR2 FQNEAQ (reference sequence). CDR3 nucleotides: TGTGCCAGCAGCTTAGGTCTGGAGGATCAGCCCCAGCATTTT. Protein sequence: CASSLGLEDQPQHF.

The V and J genes are TRBV4-3 and TRBJ2-3, with a tentative D call TRBD2 (6 bases). Germline V gene data show CDR1 as LGHNA and CDR2 as YSLEER. The V and J ends lost 0 bases and 2 bases respectively, with 15 bases between them. This CDR3 region has 17 residues. Written as DNA, the CDR3 is TGCGCCAGCAGCCAAGACCAGGCCGGGGGTCACACAGATACGCAGTATTTT. Protein product: CASSQDQAGGHTDTQYF.

This clone occurred a few times. The V and J genes are TRBV25-1 and TRBJ2-7; 7 nucleotides line up with TRBD2. CDR3 size: 11 residues. Germline V gene data show CDR1 as MGHDK and CDR2 as SYGVNS. Germline trimming cut 6 bases from V and 10 bases from J; bases unmatched to any gene: 6. The CDR3 reads CASRTGTTQYF. CDR3 nucleotide sequence: TGTGCCAGCAGAACCGGGACTACTCAGTACTTC.